In its sample, the clone carrying this TCR beta chain was seen once. The antigen is unknown. Method: immunoSEQ multiplex PCR; TCRdb's copy keeps in-frame clones and lacks some. The sample has roughly 150,000 clones, roughly 90% seen once. The sample belongs to a study of T cell responses to AZD1222 COVID-19 vaccine. The CDR3 is made up of 15 amino acids. Germline V CDR1 and CDR2: SEHNR, FQNEAQ (reference sequence). Trimming took 1 base from V and 0 from J, leaving 7 bases between them. The study, taken as a whole, reports: The donor group comprised mostly white British people and more females; the analysis possibly underestimated clonal diversity. CD4 TCRs linked to vaccination spanned spike, dominating at 160-218 and 743-854. Baseline antibody screening turned up just a handful of seropositive AZD1222 recipients.

This specimen consisted of peripheral blood, obtained 28 days after the second AZD1222 dose. The rearrangement uses TRBV7-9 and TRBJ1-5; D not resolved. The clonotype was recovered from an adult who received the AZD1222 COVID-19 vaccine. DNA for the CDR3: TGTGCCAGCAGCTTAGGACAAATTAGCAATCAGCCCCAGCATTTT. Encoded protein: CASSLGQISNQPQHF. Based on the CDR3 plus reference TRBV7-9 and TRBJ1-5, the full variable domain is DTGVSQNPRHKITKRGQNVTFRCDPISEHNRLYWYRQTLGQGPEFLTYFQNEAQLEKSRLLSDRFSAERPKGSFSTLEIQRTEQGDSAMYLCASSLGQISNQPQHFGDGTRLSIL.